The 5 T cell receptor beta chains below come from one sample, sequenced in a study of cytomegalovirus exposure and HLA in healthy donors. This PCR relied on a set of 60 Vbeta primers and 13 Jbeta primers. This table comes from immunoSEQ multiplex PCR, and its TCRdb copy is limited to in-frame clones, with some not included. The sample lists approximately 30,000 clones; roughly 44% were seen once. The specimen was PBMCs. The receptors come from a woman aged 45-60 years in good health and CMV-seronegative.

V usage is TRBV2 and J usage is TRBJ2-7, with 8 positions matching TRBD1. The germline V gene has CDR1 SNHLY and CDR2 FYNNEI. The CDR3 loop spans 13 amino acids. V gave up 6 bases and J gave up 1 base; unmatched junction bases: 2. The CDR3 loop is CASSNRGSYEQYF. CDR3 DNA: TGTGCCAGCAGCAACAGGGGGTCCTACGAGCAGTACTTC.

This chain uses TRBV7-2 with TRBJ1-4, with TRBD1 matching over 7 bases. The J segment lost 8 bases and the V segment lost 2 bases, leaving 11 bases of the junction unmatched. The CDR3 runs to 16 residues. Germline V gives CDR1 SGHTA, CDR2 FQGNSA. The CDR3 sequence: CASSLLQGLVSEKLFF. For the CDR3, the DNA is TGTGCCAGCAGCTTACTACAGGGGCTCGTTAGCGAAAAACTGTTTTTT.

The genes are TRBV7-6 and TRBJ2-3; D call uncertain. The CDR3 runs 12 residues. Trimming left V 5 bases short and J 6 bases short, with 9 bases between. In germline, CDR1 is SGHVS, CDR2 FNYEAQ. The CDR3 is CASSQNFDTQYF. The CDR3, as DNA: TGTGCCAGCAGCCAAAACTTTGATACGCAGTATTTT.

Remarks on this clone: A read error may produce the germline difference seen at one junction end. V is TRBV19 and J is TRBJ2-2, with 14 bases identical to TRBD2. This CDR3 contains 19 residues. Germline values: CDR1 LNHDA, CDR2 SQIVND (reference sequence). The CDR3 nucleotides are TGTGCCAGTAGTACTTGGACTAGCGGGAGGAGGCCGAAGACCGGGGAGCTGTTTTTT. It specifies CASSTWTSGRRPKTGELFF. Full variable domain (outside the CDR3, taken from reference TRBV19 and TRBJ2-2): DGGITQSPKYLFRKEGQNVTLSCEQNLNHDAMYWYRQDPGQGLRLIYYSQIVNDFQKGDIAEGYSVSREKKESFPLTVTSAQKNPTAFYLCASSTWTSGRRPKTGELFFGEGSRLTVL.

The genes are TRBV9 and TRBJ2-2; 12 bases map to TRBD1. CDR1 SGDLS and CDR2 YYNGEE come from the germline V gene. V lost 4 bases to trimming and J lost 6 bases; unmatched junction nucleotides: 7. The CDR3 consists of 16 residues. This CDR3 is CASSPGDRGRSGELFF. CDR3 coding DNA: TGTGCCAGCAGCCCGGGGGACAGGGGGCGATCCGGGGAGCTGTTTTTT.